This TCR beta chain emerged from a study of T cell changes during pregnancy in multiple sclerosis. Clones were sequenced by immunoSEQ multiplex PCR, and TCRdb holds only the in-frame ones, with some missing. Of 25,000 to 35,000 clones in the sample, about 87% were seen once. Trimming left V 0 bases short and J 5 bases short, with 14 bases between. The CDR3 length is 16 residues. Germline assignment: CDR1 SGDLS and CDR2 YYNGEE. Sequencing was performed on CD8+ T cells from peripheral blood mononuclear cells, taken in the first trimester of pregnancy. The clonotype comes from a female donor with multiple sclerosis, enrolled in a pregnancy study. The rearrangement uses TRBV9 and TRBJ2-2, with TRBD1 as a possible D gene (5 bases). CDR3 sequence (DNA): TGTGCCAGCAGCGTAGATATAGGGGCTGGGACCGGGGAGCTGTTTTTT. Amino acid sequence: CASSVDIGAGTGELFF.